One and the same sample provided the 5 T cell receptor beta chains below, sequenced in a study of blood T cell repertoires in COVID-19. Sequenced by immunoSEQ multiplex PCR; TCRdb stores in-frame clones only, minus some. This sample yields about 230,000 clones, of which 83% are seen a single time; around 7.9% belongs to the top ten. The sequenced sample consisted of peripheral blood. The receptors were gathered from a man aged 40-49 years with active or convalescent COVID-19.

As regards this clone: Distinct nucleotide sequences in the sample also encode this CDR3. This rearrangement joins TRBV3-1 (or the pseudogene TRBV3-2) to TRBJ1-1; the D is unclear. Trimming left V 3 bases short and J 1 base short, with 3 bases between. This CDR3 is built from 12 residues. The germline V gene encodes CDR1 LGHDT and CDR2 YNNKEL (reference sequence). DNA of the CDR3: TGTGCCAGCAGCCAGGCGAACACTGAAGCTTTCTTT. Residues: CASSQANTEAFF.

V gene TRBV29-1 combines with J gene TRBJ2-7; TRBD2 aligns across 8 bases. The CDR3 covers 13 residues. The germline gives CDR1 SQVTM, CDR2 ANQGSEA. The J segment lost 2 bases and the V segment lost 7 bases, leaving 7 bases of the junction unmatched. The CDR3 reads CSALLRGAYEQYF. For the CDR3, the DNA is TGCAGCGCGTTGCTGCGGGGGGCCTACGAGCAGTACTTC.

This chain links TRBV19 with TRBJ2-7; 8 bases are shared with TRBD1. The germline CDR1 and CDR2 sequences are LNHDA and SQIVND (reference sequence). This CDR3 has 13 amino acids. The ends lost 6 bases at V and 4 bases at J; junction bases unmatched: 5. The CDR3 reads CASSQTGAYEQYF. The CDR3 DNA reads as TGTGCCAGTAGCCAGACAGGGGCATACGAGCAGTACTTC.

This rearrangement joins TRBV6-1 to TRBJ1-5; 8 bases align to TRBD1. The CDR3 is 19 residues long. Germline trimming cut 0 bases from V and 7 bases from J; bases unmatched to any gene: 17. Germline V gene sequence: CDR1 MNHNS, CDR2 SASEGT. CDR3 protein: CASSEARWIGQGAAQPQHF. The CDR3 DNA reads TGTGCCAGCAGTGAAGCGCGGTGGATAGGGCAGGGGGCGGCCCAGCCCCAGCATTTT.

The CDR3: CASSPGTFGVYNEQFF. CDR3 in DNA: TGTGCCAGCTCACCAGGGACTTTCGGGGTATACAATGAGCAGTTCTTC. This chain joins TRBV18 and TRBJ2-1; the D gene is possibly TRBD2 (6 bases). The CDR3 totals 16 residues. V gave up 2 bases and J gave up 4 bases, with 15 bases separating them. Germline V lookup: CDR1 KGHSH, CDR2 LQKENI.